A selection of T cell receptor beta chains follows, all from one sample in a study of blood T cell repertoires in COVID-19. The method was immunoSEQ multiplex PCR; TCRdb's version includes in-frame clones alone and lacks a portion of them. Counted here are about 110,000 clones, 75% to 90% occurring once; the ten biggest clones make up about 20%. Sequencing input: peripheral blood. The receptors come from a woman in her sixties with acute or convalescent COVID-19. The CDR3 runs from the conserved cysteine through the conserved F or W. A D gene is named only where the DNA matches it firmly. Clone size is stated in some rows and not others, as once, few, many or a class when expanded.

>TRBD1|NA|TRBJ1-6|TRBV7-3
TGTGCCAGGCAGGGGGTTTACTATAATTCACCCCTCCACTTT
CARQGVYYNSPLHF
>NA|few|TRBJ2-7|TRBV18
TGTGCCAGCTCACTCTCCCTCGGCGAGCAGTACTTC
CASSLSLGEQYF
>TRBD2|NA|TRBJ2-4|TRBV11-3
TGTGCCAGCAGCCCGTCTAGCGGGGGGGCTAAGGACATTCAGTACTTC
CASSPSSGGAKDIQYF
>TRBD1|few|TRBJ1-2|TRBV11-2
TGTGCCAGCAGCTTGGGGACAGGGGGACATGGCTACACCTTC
CASSLGTGGHGYTF
>NA|NA|TRBJ1-3|TRBV9
TGTGCCAGCAGCCTAGCGGGTGCTGGAAACACCATATATTTT
CASSLAGAGNTIYF
>TRBD1|NA|TRBJ1-1|TRBV4-1
TGCGCCAGCAGCCAAGAAACGACAGGGACATATGGAGCTTTCTTT
CASSQETTGTYGAFF
>TRBD2|NA|TRBJ2-7|TRBV7-2
TGTGCCAGCAGCTTAGATTGGGCTAGCGGGGAATTCGAGCAGTACTTC
CASSLDWASGEFEQYF
>NA|NA|TRBJ1-5|TRBV4-1
TGCGCCAGCAGCCAAGAGACGGGACACCCTAGGGGGTATAGCAATCAGCCCCAGCATTTT
CASSQETGHPRGYSNQPQHF
>NA|NA|TRBJ2-7|TRBV25-1
TGTGCCAGCAGTGAAAGTTTAACAGGTTACGCCGAGCAGTACTTC
CASSESLTGYAEQYF
>TRBD1|NA|TRBJ1-2|TRBV20-1
TGCAGTGCTAGTGGACAGGGGCATGGTGGCTACACCTTC
CSASGQGHGGYTF
>NA|NA|TRBJ2-2|TRBV7-9
TGTGCCAGCGGCAAAATACCCGGGGAGCTGTTTTTT
CASGKIPGELFF
>NA|NA|TRBJ2-6|TRBV30
TGTGCCTGGAGTGCCCTACCCTACTCTGGGGCCAACGTCCTGACTTTC
CAWSALPYSGANVLTF
>NA|NA|TRBJ1-1|TRBV7-9
TGTGCCAGCACACCAGGGGAACTATTGAACACTGAAGCTTTCTTT
CASTPGELLNTEAFF
>TRBD1|NA|TRBJ2-7|TRBV25-1
TGTGCCAGCAGTTGGGACAGCTACGAGCAGTACTTC
CASSWDSYEQYF
>TRBD1|few|TRBJ2-3|TRBV2
TGTGCCAGCAGTGTAGGGACAGGGGCTACCTGGGGAGATACGCAGTATTTT
CASSVGTGATWGDTQYF
>TRBD1|NA|TRBJ1-2|TRBV10-2
TGCGCCAGCAGCGACAGGGGGATAGGGGGCTACACCTTC
CASSDRGIGGYTF
>NA|NA|TRBJ2-6|TRBV9
TGTGCCAGCACCTCCGGAGGGGTAGGACGCGGGGGGGCCAACGTCCTGACTTTC
CASTSGGVGRGGANVLTF
>TRBD1|NA|TRBJ1-1|TRBV18
TGTGCCAGCTCACAACAGGGGGCGGGGAACACTGAAGCTTTCTTT
CASSQQGAGNTEAFF
>NA|NA|TRBJ1-1|TRBV9
TGTGCCAGCAGCGAAGCCGCCAAAACTGAAGCTTTCTTT
CASSEAAKTEAFF
>NA|NA|TRBJ2-1|TRBV27
TGTGCCAGCAGTTTATCAAACAACTACAATGAGCAGTTCTTC
CASSLSNNYNEQFF
>NA|NA|TRBJ1-3|TRBV28
TGTGCCAGCAGCTCCGGGACACTTGGAAACACCATATATTTT
CASSSGTLGNTIYF
>NA|NA|TRBJ1-2|TRBV11-2
TGTGCCAGCAGCCCAGCGGGGGGCAGCTATGGCTACACCTTC
CASSPAGGSYGYTF
>TRBD1|NA|TRBJ1-5|TRBV10-2
TGCGCCAGCGGACAGGGGGGGAATCAGCCCCAGCATTTT
CASGQGGNQPQHF
>NA|NA|TRBJ2-3|TRBV28
TGTGCCAGCAGTGGACCGACAGACCTCACAGATACGCAGTATTTT
CASSGPTDLTDTQYF
>TRBD2|NA|TRBJ2-3|TRBV9
TGTGCCAGCGGACGGGGACTAGCCCCCGGTAGCACAGATACGCAGTATTTT
CASGRGLAPGSTDTQYF